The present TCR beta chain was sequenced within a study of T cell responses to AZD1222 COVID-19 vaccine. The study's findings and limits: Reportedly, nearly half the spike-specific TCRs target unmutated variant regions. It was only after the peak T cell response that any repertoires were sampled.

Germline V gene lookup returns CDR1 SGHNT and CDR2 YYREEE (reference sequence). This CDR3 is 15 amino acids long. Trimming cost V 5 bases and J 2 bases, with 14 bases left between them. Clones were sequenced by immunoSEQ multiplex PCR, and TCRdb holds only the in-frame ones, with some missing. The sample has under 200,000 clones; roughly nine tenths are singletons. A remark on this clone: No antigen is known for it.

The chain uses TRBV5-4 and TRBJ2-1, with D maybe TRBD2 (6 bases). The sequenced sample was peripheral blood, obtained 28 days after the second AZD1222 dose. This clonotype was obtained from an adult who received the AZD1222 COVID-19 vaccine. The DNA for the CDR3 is TGTGCCAGCAGTCCACGGGGGACCCCCTACAATGAGCAGTTCTTC. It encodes CASSPRGTPYNEQFF.